Below are 27 T cell receptor beta chains sequenced from a single sample in a study of cytomegalovirus exposure and HLA in healthy donors. PCR was performed using 60 Vbeta and 13 Jbeta primers. Sequencing was performed with immunoSEQ multiplex PCR; in TCRdb, only in-frame clones are kept and a portion is missing. Here the sample spans about 130,000 clones, roughly 70% being singletons. The sample consisted of PBMCs. The origin of the receptors is a human donor in good health.

The chain joins TRBV28 to TRBJ1-2; the D gene is possibly TRBD1 (5 bases). The CDR3 spans 15 residues. Per the germline V gene, CDR1 is MDHEN and CDR2 is SYDVKM. Trimming took off 4 bases at V and 3 bases at J, with 15 bases between the two ends. The CDR3 DNA reads TGTGCCAGCAGTTCCCCCGGGACGGGGGACTATGGCTACACCTTC. It encodes CASSSPGTGDYGYTF.

There are a few counts of this clone. This CDR3 reads CASSPVGDTGELFF. CDR3 DNA sequence: TGTGCCAGCTCACCGGTCGGAGACACCGGGGAGCTGTTTTTT. The V gene is TRBV18, the J gene TRBJ2-2; D unclear. This CDR3 comprises 14 residues. Trimming left V 3 bases short and J 3 bases short, with 8 bases between. The germline V gene has CDR1 KGHSH and CDR2 LQKENI.

The chain combines TRBV19 with TRBJ1-5, with D maybe TRBD1 (6 bases). V shed 10 bases and J shed 9 bases, with 25 bases lying between them. In germline, CDR1 is LNHDA, CDR2 SQIVND (reference sequence). The CDR3 extends over 15 amino acids. The CDR3 region has the DNA TGTGCCATCGGGTGGGGCAGGGGACCTTCTGTGCCCCAGCATTTT. It encodes CAIGWGRGPSVPQHF.

This clone appeared a single time. For the CDR3, the DNA is TGTGCCAGCAGTTTGTCCGGGAGCACTTTCGATGAGCAGTTCTTC. It encodes CASSLSGSTFDEQFF. This chain connects TRBV28 to TRBJ2-1; possibly TRBD2 for D (6 bases). This CDR3 comprises 15 residues. Trimming took 3 bases from V and 8 from J, leaving 17 bases between them. Germline CDR1 is MDHEN and CDR2 is SYDVKM.

The V gene is TRBV7-8, the J gene TRBJ1-1; D may be TRBD1 (5 bases). CDR1 is SGHVS and CDR2 is FQNEAQ in the germline V gene. CDR3 length equals 13 residues. Trimming took off 6 bases at V and 10 bases at J, with 18 bases between the two ends. CDR3 nucleotide sequence: TGTGCCAGCAGTTACAGAGACAGTCGGGTAGCTTTCTTT. It codes for CASSYRDSRVAFF.

This chain connects TRBV4-2 to TRBJ2-1, with TRBD2 identical over 11 bases. Per germline, CDR1 LGHNA and CDR2 YNFKEQ. V lost 0 bases to trimming and J lost 8 bases; unmatched junction nucleotides: 9. The CDR3 extends over 17 amino acids. CDR3 sequence: CASSQERVAGGFDEQFF. CDR3 DNA: TGTGCCAGCAGCCAAGAGCGGGTAGCGGGAGGGTTCGATGAGCAGTTCTTC.

This clone was counted only a few times. V gene TRBV18 combines with J gene TRBJ1-1; 10 bases match TRBD1. Trimming cost V 4 bases and J 5 bases; bases outside gene matches: 4. The CDR3 consists of 14 residues. Looked up from germline, CDR1 is KGHSH and CDR2 is LQKENI. The CDR3 loop is CASSLGTGDTEAFF. The CDR3 bases are TGTGCCAGCTCACTCGGGACAGGGGATACTGAAGCTTTCTTT.

The chain joins TRBV5-4 to TRBJ2-1; 7 bases are shared with TRBD2. The germline V gene encodes CDR1 SGHNT and CDR2 YYREEE (reference sequence). The CDR3 spans 14 residues. The trim removed 4 bases at V and 6 bases at J, leaving 7 bases unmatched. CDR3 in amino acids: CASSPTSALNEQFF. The CDR3 bases are TGTGCCAGCAGCCCCACTAGCGCCCTCAATGAGCAGTTCTTC.

Here the CDR3 DNA reads TGTGCCAGCAAGGGGACGACAGGAGAGACCCAGTACTTC. Translating gives CASKGTTGETQYF. V is TRBV14 and J is TRBJ2-5; possibly TRBD1 for D (6 bases). CDR1 and CDR2 (germline): SGHDN, FVKESK. The V gene lost 7 bases and the J gene lost 4 bases, with 13 bases spanning the gap. The CDR3 totals 13 residues.

This clone was counted between two and nine times. The chain links TRBV27 to TRBJ1-5; D gene unclear. The CDR3 is 14 residues long. Germline V lookup: CDR1 MNHEY, CDR2 SMNVEV (reference sequence). Between the trimmed V and J ends, which lost 0 bases and 6 bases, there was a span of 9 bases. CDR3 protein: CASSLSGFGQPQHF. The CDR3 DNA reads TGTGCCAGCAGTTTATCTGGCTTTGGTCAGCCCCAGCATTTT.

J is TRBJ1-1 and V is TRBV9; D is ambiguous. The CDR3 length is 13 residues. Germline V lookup: CDR1 SGDLS, CDR2 YYNGEE. V gave up 1 base and J gave up 0 bases, with 4 bases separating them. DNA of the CDR3: TGTGCCAGCAGCGTATTAATGAACACTGAAGCTTTCTTT. Encoded protein: CASSVLMNTEAFF.

The gene calls are TRBV6-4 and TRBJ2-2; TRBD2 is a possible D gene (5 bases). The V gene lost 5 bases and the J gene lost 4 bases, with 8 bases spanning the gap. The CDR3 extends over 13 amino acids. The V gene's germline CDR1 is MRHNA and CDR2 SNTAGT. Here the CDR3 DNA reads TGTGCCAGCAGTCCCACTAGCACCGGGGAGCTGTTTTTT. Its translation is CASSPTSTGELFF.

The sample holds a few counts of this clone. The genes are TRBV10-1 and TRBJ1-1; 9 bases align to TRBD1. The CDR3 contains 14 residues. J gave up 6 bases and V 5 bases, and 7 bases lay outside the gene matches. Germline CDR1 WNHNN, CDR2 SYGVQD (reference sequence). The CDR3: CASSRGTGLSEAFF. The CDR3 DNA sequence: TGCGCCAGCAGTAGAGGGACAGGGCTATCTGAAGCTTTCTTT.

This chain connects TRBV28 to TRBJ2-7, with a weak D call TRBD2 (6 bases). The length of the CDR3 is 13 residues. V lost 4 bases and J 4 bases, leaving 11 bases between the germline ends. The germline V gene encodes CDR1 MDHEN and CDR2 SYDVKM. CDR3 DNA: TGTGCCAGCAGTTGGGGGAGGTATTACGAGCAGTACTTC. Its protein is CASSWGRYYEQYF.

The chain carries TRBV4-1 and TRBJ2-7; TRBD1 matches 10 bases. CDR1 MGHRA and CDR2 YSYEKL come from the germline V gene. The trim removed 3 bases at V and 1 base at J, leaving 3 bases unmatched. The CDR3 is 15 amino acids. This CDR3 is CASSHSGQGSYEQYF. Here the CDR3 DNA reads TGCGCCAGCAGCCATTCGGGACAGGGGTCCTACGAGCAGTACTTC.

The chain has TRBV6-6 and TRBJ1-4; D not certain. CDR3 length equals 13 residues. In germline, CDR1 is MNHNY, CDR2 SVGAGI (reference sequence). Deletions cut 11 bases from V and 5 bases from J, with 15 bases between. DNA for the CDR3: TGTGCCGGGATGGAGGGCGAGAATGAAAAACTGTTTTTT. As protein: CAGMEGENEKLFF.

This clone was observed a single time. The chain uses TRBV29-1 and TRBJ1-2; 7 nucleotides agree with TRBD1. Germline lookup yields CDR1 SQVTM and CDR2 ANQGSEA. V was clipped by 6 bases and J by 3 bases; unmatched bases: 4. The CDR3 spans 12 residues. The CDR3 DNA is TGCAGCGTCCCCGGACAGGACTATGGCTACACCTTC. Translation: CSVPGQDYGYTF.

This clone occurred a few times. The chain links TRBV19 to TRBJ2-1, with a weak D call TRBD2 (6 bases). This CDR3 region has 14 residues. The V gene lost 5 bases and the J gene lost 5 bases, with 13 bases spanning the gap. CDR1 and CDR2 (germline): LNHDA, SQIVND (reference sequence). CDR3: CASSAGTGNNEQFF. For the CDR3, the DNA is TGTGCCAGTAGTGCGGGGACGGGGAACAATGAGCAGTTCTTC.

This clone was recorded a few times. This rearrangement joins TRBV18 to TRBJ2-2; possibly TRBD2 for D (6 bases). Trimming left V 3 bases short and J 0 bases short, with 17 bases between. The CDR3 has 18 amino acids. Per germline, CDR1 KGHSH and CDR2 LQKENI. The chain's CDR3 is CASSPLPPGVTNTGELFF. DNA of the CDR3: TGTGCCAGCTCACCGCTCCCTCCGGGGGTAACGAACACCGGGGAGCTGTTTTTT.

V and J are TRBV6-6 and TRBJ2-3, with D hard to call. Deletions cut 2 bases from V and 4 bases from J, with 7 bases between. This CDR3 is built from 13 residues. Germline V gene sequence: CDR1 MNHNY, CDR2 SVGAGI (reference sequence). CDR3 nucleotide sequence: TGTGCCAGCAGTTACCTTGGAGCAGATACGCAGTATTTT. Its protein product is CASSYLGADTQYF.

This rearrangement joins TRBV28 to TRBJ1-1; D unresolved. Germline V gene data show CDR1 as MDHEN and CDR2 as SYDVKM. Trimming shortened V by 6 bases and J by 1 base, and 18 bases separated the two germline ends. The CDR3 is 16 amino acids. CDR3: CASRAASLGSNTEAFF. The CDR3 nucleotides read TGTGCCAGCAGGGCGGCCTCCCTCGGGTCGAACACTGAAGCTTTCTTT. Variable domain in full (rest from reference TRBV28 and TRBJ1-1): DVKVTQSSRYLVKRTGEKVFLECVQDMDHENMFWYRQDPGLGLRLIYFSYDVKMKEKGDIPEGYSVSREKKERFSLILESASTNQTSMYLCASRAASLGSNTEAFFGQGTRLTVV.

This chain joins TRBV10-2 and TRBJ1-5; the match to TRBD1 covers 9 bases. Trimming removed 0 bases from V and 1 base from J; junction bases left unmatched: 13. This CDR3 comprises 20 residues. Germline CDR1 WSHSY, CDR2 SAAADI. The CDR3 sequence: CASSESKLRQGDVSNQPQHF. The CDR3 region has the DNA TGCGCCAGCAGTGAGTCGAAGTTGAGACAGGGGGATGTAAGCAATCAGCCCCAGCATTTT.

This clone showed up just a few times. This chain connects TRBV2 to TRBJ2-1; D unresolved. The CDR3 runs 13 residues. The germline gives CDR1 SNHLY, CDR2 FYNNEI. V was clipped by 2 bases and J by 2 bases, with 4 bases between them. In DNA, the CDR3 is TGTGCCAGCAGTGAAACTACCTACAATGAGCAGTTCTTC. Its protein is CASSETTYNEQFF.

V and J are TRBV5-1 and TRBJ2-7; TRBD2 matches at 7 bases. Germline CDR1 SGHRS, CDR2 YFSETQ. This CDR3 region has 14 residues. Trimming at V came to 4 bases and at J to 1 base, leaving 5 bases not matched to a gene. The CDR3 here is CASSRQAGSYEQYF. Written as DNA, the CDR3 is TGCGCCAGCAGCAGGCAAGCGGGGTCCTACGAGCAGTACTTC.

This clone was seen a few times. This chain joins TRBV28 and TRBJ2-2; D is unresolved. This CDR3 spans 15 amino acids. V dropped 2 bases and J dropped 1 base, with 8 bases sitting between them. Looked up from germline, CDR1 is MDHEN and CDR2 is SYDVKM. CDR3 region: CASSLTGMNTGELFF. The CDR3 nucleotides are TGTGCCAGCAGTTTAACGGGTATGAACACCGGGGAGCTGTTTTTT.

In its sample, this clone was seen a few times. The V call is TRBV18, the J call TRBJ2-7; D ambiguous. With 3 bases removed from V and 8 bases from J, the gap between germline ends came to 11 bases. The CDR3 totals 12 residues. Germline loops: CDR1 KGHSH, CDR2 LQKENI. The CDR3 protein is CASSPGPGQQYF. The CDR3 nucleotides are TGTGCCAGCTCACCTGGTCCGGGTCAGCAGTACTTC.

This chain links TRBV9 with TRBJ1-3; maybe TRBD1 (5 bases). The germline V gene has CDR1 SGDLS and CDR2 YYNGEE. Trimming took 2 bases from V and 2 from J, leaving 8 bases between them. The CDR3 is 14 residues long. CDR3 in amino acids: CASSVGAAGNTIYF. Here the CDR3 DNA reads TGTGCCAGCAGCGTTGGGGCAGCTGGAAACACCATATATTTT.